Below are 31 T cell receptor beta chains sequenced from a single sample in a study of blood T cell repertoires in COVID-19. The assay was immunoSEQ multiplex PCR, and TCRdb's table has in-frame clones only and misses some. This table has roughly 100,000 clones, around 80% appearing once. Sequencing used peripheral blood. These receptors all come from a man older than 75 with acute or convalescent COVID-19.

CDR3 in DNA: TGTGCCAGCAGCTTATCAGAATACCAAGAGACCCAGTACTTC. Residues: CASSLSEYQETQYF. The gene calls are TRBV7-2 and TRBJ2-5; D call uncertain. Germline V gives CDR1 SGHTA, CDR2 FQGNSA. The CDR3 loop spans 14 amino acids. Trimming removed 2 bases at V and 0 bases at J, with 7 bases between. The variable domain in full, completed from reference TRBV7-2 and TRBJ2-5, reads GAGVSQSPSNKVTEKGKDVELRCDPISGHTALYWYRQSLGQGLEFLIYFQGNSAPDKSGLPSDRFSAERTGGSVSTLTIQRTQQEDSAVYLCASSLSEYQETQYFGPGTRLLVL.

The chain recombines TRBV10-2 with TRBJ1-4; maybe TRBD1 (5 bases). The CDR3 spans 15 residues. V was trimmed by 2 bases and J by 10 bases, leaving 17 bases between them. Germline V gene sequence: CDR1 WSHSY, CDR2 SAAADI. The CDR3 loop is CASSEPNGGGGKLFF. CDR3 sequence (DNA): TGCGCCAGCAGTGAGCCGAACGGGGGAGGTGGAAAACTGTTTTTT.

V and J are TRBV5-1 and TRBJ2-2; perhaps TRBD1 as D (6 bases). Germline CDR1 is SGHRS and CDR2 is YFSETQ. V lost 3 bases, J lost 3 bases, and 9 bases lay in between. The CDR3 spans 14 residues. Here the CDR3 DNA reads TGCGCCAGCAGCTATTACAGGGACACCGGGGAGCTGTTTTTT. Translating it yields CASSYYRDTGELFF.

This chain uses TRBV7-2 with TRBJ2-7, with 9 positions matching TRBD1. This CDR3 comprises 15 residues. Germline V CDR1 and CDR2: SGHTA, FQGNSA. After removal of 1 base from V and 2 bases from J, the junction contained 3 bases not matched to a gene. Written as DNA, the CDR3 is TGTGCCAGCAGCTTAGGTCGGACAGGGGCCTACGAGCAGTACTTC. This translates into CASSLGRTGAYEQYF.

V gene TRBV12-3 or TRBV12-4 combines with J gene TRBJ1-5; no clear D. CDR3 size: 13 residues. V dropped 3 bases and J dropped 9 bases, with 12 bases sitting between them. Written as DNA, the CDR3 is TGTGCCAGCAGTTTCTCGGAGCCGCGGCCCCAGCATTTT. It encodes CASSFSEPRPQHF.

At least ten counts were recorded for this clone. Different DNA sequences within this sample yield the same CDR3. The V and J genes are TRBV9 and TRBJ1-6; the D gene is possibly TRBD1 (5 bases). The CDR3 sequence is 15 residues long. V gave up 4 bases and J gave up 6 bases, with 14 bases separating them. Germline loops: CDR1 SGDLS, CDR2 YYNGEE. In nucleotides, the CDR3 is TGTGCCAGCAGCCCGGGGACGGGGGTTAATTCACCCCTCCACTTT. Its protein is CASSPGTGVNSPLHF.

The rearrangement uses TRBV29-1 and TRBJ2-1; 7 positions match TRBD1. V lost 6 bases to trimming and J lost 0 bases; unmatched junction nucleotides: 5. The germline V gene encodes CDR1 SQVTM and CDR2 ANQGSEA. The CDR3 is 14 residues long. This chain's CDR3 is CSVYRGTSYNEQFF. CDR3 in DNA: TGCAGCGTCTACAGGGGTACCTCCTACAATGAGCAGTTCTTC.

The chain joins TRBV6-5 to TRBJ2-7; 7 bases map to TRBD1. The junction had 7 bases not matched to a gene; V was cut back by 4 bases and J by 1 base. Germline assignment: CDR1 MNHEY and CDR2 SVGAGI. The CDR3 length is 15 residues. The CDR3 sequence: CASSSPGQASYEQYF. The CDR3 DNA sequence: TGTGCCAGCAGTTCCCCCGGACAGGCATCCTACGAGCAGTACTTC.

This CDR3 is CASSPRDSLRNEQFF. CDR3 DNA: TGTGCCAGCAGCCCCCGGGACAGTCTCCGCAATGAGCAGTTCTTC. The V gene is TRBV7-8, the J gene TRBJ2-1; TRBD1 matches 7 bases. The CDR3 loop spans 15 amino acids. CDR1 and CDR2 from the germline V gene are SGHVS and FQNEAQ. The junction had 10 bases not matched to a gene; V was cut back by 5 bases and J by 6 bases.

V gene TRBV7-6 combines with J gene TRBJ2-1; 7 positions agree with TRBD2. The V segment lost 3 bases and the J segment 4 bases; nucleotides outside the gene matches: 9. Germline CDR1 is SGHVS and CDR2 is FNYEAQ. The CDR3 is 16 residues long. DNA of the CDR3: TGTGCCAGCAGCTTTGGCGGGAGTATCCCTTACAATGAGCAGTTCTTC. Its protein product is CASSFGGSIPYNEQFF.

The rearrangement joins TRBV30 to TRBJ1-3; unclear D gene. Germline V lookup: CDR1 GTSNPN, CDR2 SVGIG (reference sequence). The length of the CDR3 is 16 residues. The V and J ends lost 5 bases and 0 bases respectively, with 17 bases between them. This CDR3 reads CAWVTPGPSSGNTIYF. CDR3 nucleotide sequence: TGTGCCTGGGTGACACCCGGCCCGAGCTCTGGAAACACCATATATTTT.

This rearrangement joins TRBV2 to TRBJ1-5, with D possibly TRBD1 on 5 matching bases. The V end was cut by 1 base, the J end by 6 bases, with 13 bases between. The germline CDR1 and CDR2 sequences are SNHLY and FYNNEI. The CDR3 is 15 residues long. For the CDR3, the DNA is TGTGCCAGCAGTGAAGGTGGGGCCCAGGGTCAGCCCCAGCATTTT. Translation: CASSEGGAQGQPQHF.

The chain carries TRBV27 and TRBJ1-6; D remains unclear. CDR3 length: 12 residues. From germline, CDR1 is MNHEY and CDR2 SMNVEV (reference sequence). Trimming shortened V by 4 bases and J by 7 bases, and 5 bases separated the two germline ends. CDR3 sequence (DNA): TGTGCCAGCAGTTCCCCAAATTCACCCCTCCACTTT. Protein: CASSSPNSPLHF.

The genes are TRBV7-6 and TRBJ2-1; 7 bases match TRBD1. The germline V gene encodes CDR1 SGHVS and CDR2 FNYEAQ. The V gene end was trimmed by 5 bases and the J gene end by 4 bases; junction bases not matched to a gene: 14. CDR3 length equals 17 residues. The CDR3, as DNA: TGTGCCAGCAGCCTAAAGCTAGGGGGCAATGCTTACAATGAGCAGTTCTTC. Its protein product is CASSLKLGGNAYNEQFF. Full variable domain (missing parts from reference TRBV7-6 and TRBJ2-1): GAGVSQSPRYKVTKRGQDVALRCDPISGHVSLYWYRQALGQGPEFLTYFNYEAQQDKSGLPNDRFSAERPEGSISTLTIQRTEQRDSAMYRCASSLKLGGNAYNEQFFGPGTRLTVL.

The rearrangement links TRBV6-6 to TRBJ2-7; 7 bases line up with TRBD1. The germline gives CDR1 MNHNY, CDR2 SVGAGI (reference sequence). This CDR3 comprises 13 residues. V was clipped by 6 bases and J by 0 bases; unmatched bases: 2. DNA for the CDR3: TGTGCCAGCAGGGGGGACAGCTCCTACGAGCAGTACTTC. This gives the protein CASRGDSSYEQYF.

About this clone itself: At one of its ends the junction is not consistent with the germline gene, which may arise from a read error. V usage is TRBV7-7 and J usage is TRBJ2-3, with 13 bases that match TRBD2. Germline loops: CDR1 SSHAT, CDR2 FNYEAQ (reference sequence). This CDR3 is built from 15 residues. CDR3 in amino acids: CASSAVLAGGNTQYF. CDR3 bases: TGTGCTAGCAGCGCTGTACTAGCGGGAGGGAATACGCAGTATTTT.

The chain recombines TRBV28 with TRBJ1-4; TRBD1 matches at 10 bases. The CDR3 runs to 15 residues. Germline loops: CDR1 MDHEN, CDR2 SYDVKM. V shed 3 bases, J shed 8 bases, and the junction held 6 bases outside the gene matches. The CDR3 DNA follows: TGTGCCAGCAGTTTTACCCGGGACAGGGGCGAAAAACTGTTTTTT. It is translated as CASSFTRDRGEKLFF.

This rearrangement joins TRBV11-2 to TRBJ2-7; 7 nucleotides agree with TRBD2. The germline V gene encodes CDR1 SGHAT and CDR2 FQNNGV. This CDR3 contains 16 residues. Trimming at V came to 1 base and at J to 3 bases, leaving 9 bases not matched to a gene. The CDR3: CASSLGSYAGVYEQYF. Here the CDR3 DNA reads TGTGCCAGCAGCTTAGGCTCGTACGCGGGAGTCTACGAGCAGTACTTC.

V and J are TRBV7-2 and TRBJ2-7; D possibly corresponds to TRBD2 (5 bases). CDR1 is SGHTA and CDR2 is FQGNSA in the germline V gene. The CDR3 has 13 amino acids. V lost 1 base to trimming and J lost 6 bases, with 10 bases between them. CDR3 nucleotide sequence: TGTGCCAGCAGCTTAGACCCTCGGGGCGAGCAGTACTTC. Translated, it gives CASSLDPRGEQYF.

The rearrangement uses TRBV6-2 or TRBV6-3 and TRBJ1-1, with D maybe TRBD1 (5 bases). Germline loops: CDR1 MNHEY, CDR2 SVGEGT. This CDR3 comprises 16 residues. Trimming removed 2 bases from V and 0 bases from J, with 13 bases in between. The CDR3 nucleotides are TGTGCCAGCAGTTACACGAAGGGGAGGTTGAACACTGAAGCTTTCTTT. It is translated as CASSYTKGRLNTEAFF.

V usage is TRBV18 and J usage is TRBJ2-2; no definite D call. Germline V gene sequence: CDR1 KGHSH, CDR2 LQKENI. The CDR3 has 15 residues. V lost 3 bases and J lost 4, with 12 bases in between. The CDR3, as DNA: TGTGCCAGCTCACCTGTACCGGTCCTCACCGGGGAGCTGTTTTTT. Translating gives CASSPVPVLTGELFF.

V gene TRBV19 combines with J gene TRBJ2-1; 7 bases fit TRBD2. The CDR3 covers 17 residues. After removal of 0 bases from V and 4 bases from J, the junction contained 9 bases not matched to a gene. Per the germline V gene, CDR1 is LNHDA and CDR2 is SQIVND (reference sequence). This CDR3 reads CASSIDRGLPIYNEQFF. The CDR3 DNA sequence: TGTGCCAGTAGTATAGATCGGGGACTACCAATATACAATGAGCAGTTCTTC.

The V gene is TRBV28, the J gene TRBJ2-6; the D gene is possibly TRBD1 (6 bases). Germline assignment: CDR1 MDHEN and CDR2 SYDVKM. V was cut by 3 bases and J by 2 bases, with 8 bases left in between. This CDR3 contains 15 residues. The CDR3 nucleotides are TGTGCCAGCAGTTTTAGGACAGCTGGGGCCAACGTCCTGACTTTC. Amino acids: CASSFRTAGANVLTF.

The J gene is TRBJ2-1, the V gene TRBV18; TRBD1 matches 11 bases. CDR1 KGHSH and CDR2 LQKENI come from the germline V gene. The CDR3 totals 16 residues. The V and J ends lost 3 bases and 8 bases, in that order; junction bases with no gene match: 9. CDR3 protein: CASSPLDRGQGDEQFF. CDR3 bases: TGTGCCAGCTCACCCTTGGACAGGGGGCAAGGGGATGAGCAGTTCTTC.

This rearrangement joins TRBV3-1 (or the pseudogene TRBV3-2) to TRBJ2-7, with TRBD1 matching 8 bases. The length of the CDR3 is 16 residues. In germline, CDR1 is LGHDT, CDR2 YNNKEL (reference sequence). V dropped 3 bases and J dropped 5; count of bases not matched to a gene: 12. CDR3 sequence: CASSHLFAGQGHEQYF. The DNA for the CDR3 is TGTGCCAGCAGCCATCTGTTTGCTGGACAGGGCCACGAGCAGTACTTC.

The J gene is TRBJ2-6, the V gene TRBV19; TRBD1 might be the D (5 bases). CDR1 is LNHDA and CDR2 is SQIVND in the germline V gene (reference sequence). The CDR3 runs 14 residues. Trimming shortened V by 6 bases and J by 1 base, and 7 bases separated the two germline ends. This CDR3 is CASRQVSGANVLTF. The CDR3 region has the DNA TGTGCCAGTAGACAGGTATCTGGGGCCAACGTCCTGACTTTC. The variable domain in full, with the rest retrieved from reference TRBV19 and TRBJ2-6, is DGGITQSPKYLFRKEGQNVTLSCEQNLNHDAMYWYRQDPGQGLRLIYYSQIVNDFQKGDIAEGYSVSREKKESFPLTVTSAQKNPTAFYLCASRQVSGANVLTFGAGSRLTVL.

This chain uses TRBV7-2 with TRBJ1-3; 7 positions agree with TRBD1. J gave up 3 bases and V 5 bases, and 7 bases lay outside the gene matches. CDR1 is SGHTA and CDR2 is FQGNSA in the germline V gene. The CDR3 covers 15 residues. CDR3 sequence reads: CASSRPGQVGNTIYF. The CDR3 DNA is TGTGCCAGCAGCAGACCCGGACAGGTTGGAAACACCATATATTTT.

A single count supports this clone. The rearrangement uses TRBV30 and TRBJ2-7; D possibly corresponds to TRBD2 (5 bases). Trimming removed 2 bases at V and 3 bases at J, with 11 bases between. Germline-derived CDR1 and CDR2 are GTSNPN and SVGIG (reference sequence). The CDR3 length is 13 residues. The CDR3 reads CAWSPGDNYEQYF. Written as DNA, the CDR3 is TGTGCCTGGAGTCCCGGGGATAACTACGAGCAGTACTTC.

The J gene is TRBJ2-5, the V gene TRBV6-2 or TRBV6-3; 8 bases agree with TRBD2. The CDR3 covers 14 residues. Germline CDR1 MNHEY, CDR2 SVGEGT. Trimming took 4 bases from V and 6 from J; bases not matched to a gene: 7. In DNA, the CDR3 is TGTGCCAGCAGTTCGGGAGGGGTGTTAAAGACCCAGTACTTC. Translating gives CASSSGGVLKTQYF.

The rearrangement joins TRBV18 to TRBJ2-5; 9 bases map to TRBD1. Per the germline V gene, CDR1 is KGHSH and CDR2 is LQKENI. CDR3 length: 16 amino acids. Losses at the gene ends were 1 base for V and 1 base for J; bases not matched to a gene: 4. In nucleotides, the CDR3 is TGTGCCAGCTCACCACAACAGGGGGCCTCCCAAGAGACCCAGTACTTC. This codes for CASSPQQGASQETQYF.

This clone was recorded once. V gene TRBV29-1 combines with J gene TRBJ2-1; maybe TRBD2 (5 bases). CDR1 SQVTM and CDR2 ANQGSEA come from the germline V gene. With 8 bases removed from V and 7 bases from J, the gap between germline ends came to 21 bases. This CDR3 spans 14 amino acids. The CDR3 nucleotides are TGCAGCACCCCGACTACCCCTACCGGTAATGAGCAGTTCTTC. Translated, it gives CSTPTTPTGNEQFF.